This T cell receptor (beta chain) was identified during a study of post-analysis software for immune sequencing data. Concerning this clonotype itself: The target antigen is unknown.

The study, taken as a whole, reports: By F measure, strong co-clustering occurred among samples prepared in the same batch. Significantly lower normalized Chao1 diversity was seen in multiple sclerosis patients than in controls. The five TRBV segments detected at higher frequency in patients than in controls included TRBV5-6, TRBV5-1 and TRBV20-1.

The CDR3 sequence is 14 residues long. Germline CDR1 is DFQATT and CDR2 is SNEGSKA (reference sequence). Each TCR beta cDNA library carried unique molecular identifiers. The yield from roughly 1 to 10 million T cells was around 500,000 cDNA molecules in total. TCRdb passed the PCR reads through MiXCR, listing each CDR3 protein once. The sample lists about half a million distinct CDR3 sequences; around 40% were seen once. The clonotype comes from a girl between 10 and 17 years old with multiple sclerosis. Specimen: blood. The chain carries TRBV20-1 and TRBJ2-3, with 8 bases lining up with TRBD2. The CDR3 DNA reads TGCAGCCTCCTAGCGGGTATGAGCACAGATACGCAGTATTTT. This gives the protein CSLLAGMSTDTQYF.